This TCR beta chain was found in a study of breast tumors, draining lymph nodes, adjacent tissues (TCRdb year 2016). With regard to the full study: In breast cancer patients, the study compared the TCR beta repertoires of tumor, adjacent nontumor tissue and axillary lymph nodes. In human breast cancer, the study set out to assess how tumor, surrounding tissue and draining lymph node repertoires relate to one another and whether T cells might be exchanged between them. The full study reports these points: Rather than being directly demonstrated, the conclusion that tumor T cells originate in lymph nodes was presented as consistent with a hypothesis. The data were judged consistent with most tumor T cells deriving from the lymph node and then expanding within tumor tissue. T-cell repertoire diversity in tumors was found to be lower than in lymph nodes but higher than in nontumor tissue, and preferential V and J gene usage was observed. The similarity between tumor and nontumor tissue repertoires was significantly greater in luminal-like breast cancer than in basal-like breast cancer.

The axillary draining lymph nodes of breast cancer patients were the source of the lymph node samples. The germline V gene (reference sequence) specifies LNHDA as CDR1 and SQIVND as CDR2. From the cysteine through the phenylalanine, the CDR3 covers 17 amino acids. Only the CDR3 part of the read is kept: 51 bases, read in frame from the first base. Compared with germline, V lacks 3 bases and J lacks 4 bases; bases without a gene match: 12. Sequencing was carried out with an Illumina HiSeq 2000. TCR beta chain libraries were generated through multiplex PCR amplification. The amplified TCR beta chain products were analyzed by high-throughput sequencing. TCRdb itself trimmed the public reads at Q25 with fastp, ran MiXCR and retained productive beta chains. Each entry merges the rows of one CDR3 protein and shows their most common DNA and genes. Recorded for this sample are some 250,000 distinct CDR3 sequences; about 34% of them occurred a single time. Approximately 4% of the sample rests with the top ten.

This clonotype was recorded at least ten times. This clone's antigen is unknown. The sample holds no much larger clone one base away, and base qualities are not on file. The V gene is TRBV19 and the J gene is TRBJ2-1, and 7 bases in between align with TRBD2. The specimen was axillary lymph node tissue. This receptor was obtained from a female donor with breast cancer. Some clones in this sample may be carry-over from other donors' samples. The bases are TGTGCCAGTAGTATCGGGGTTTCGGGGGGACCATACAATGAGCAGTTCTTC. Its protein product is CASSIGVSGGPYNEQFF.